These T cell receptor beta chains were read from a single sample in a study of blood T cell repertoires in COVID-19. This table comes from immunoSEQ multiplex PCR, and its TCRdb copy is limited to in-frame clones, with some not included. This sample has about 210,000 clones, with about 88% found just once. Sequenced sample: peripheral blood. These receptors all come from a man aged 40-49 years with acute or convalescent COVID-19. The CDR3 runs from the conserved cysteine through the conserved F or W. The D gene is left open where the match is weak. Clone size is shown for a subset of rows, as once, few, many or a class of expanded clone.

j_gene: TRBJ1-3
d_gene: NA
v_gene: TRBV30
abundance: NA
CDR3nt: TGTGCCTGGAGTGTCAGAAACACCATATATTTT
CDR3aa: CAWSVRNTIYF

j_gene: TRBJ1-5
d_gene: NA
v_gene: TRBV11-2
abundance: NA
CDR3nt: TGTGCCAGCAGCTTAAGTCCGTCGGGTAGCAATCAGCCCCAGCATTTT
CDR3aa: CASSLSPSGSNQPQHF

j_gene: TRBJ2-4
d_gene: NA
v_gene: TRBV5-1
abundance: NA
CDR3nt: TGCGCCAGCAGCTTGGTAGGGTCAGGGCTAGCCAAAAACATTCAGTACTTC
CDR3aa: CASSLVGSGLAKNIQYF

j_gene: TRBJ2-5
d_gene: NA
v_gene: TRBV5-5
abundance: NA
CDR3nt: TGTGCCAGCAGCTTAGGGGAGGTTAGCGAGACCCAGTACTTC
CDR3aa: CASSLGEVSETQYF

j_gene: TRBJ2-3
d_gene: TRBD1
v_gene: TRBV9
abundance: NA
CDR3nt: TGTGCCAGCAGCGCCAAAAGGATGACAGGGCTCTTTCGCACAGATACGCAGTATTTT
CDR3aa: CASSAKRMTGLFRTDTQYF

j_gene: TRBJ1-1
d_gene: TRBD1
v_gene: TRBV28
abundance: NA
CDR3nt: TGTGCCAGCAGACAAGGACAGGGGTGGACTGAAGCTTTCTTT
CDR3aa: CASRQGQGWTEAFF

j_gene: TRBJ1-4
d_gene: NA
v_gene: TRBV5-1
abundance: NA
CDR3nt: TGCGCCAGCAGCTGGGTGGAGCCCAATGAAAAACTGTTTTTT
CDR3aa: CASSWVEPNEKLFF

j_gene: TRBJ2-7
d_gene: TRBD2
v_gene: TRBV6-5
abundance: NA
CDR3nt: TGTGCCAGCAGTTACTCCCTAGCGGGTGCCTACGAGCAGTACTTC
CDR3aa: CASSYSLAGAYEQYF

j_gene: TRBJ1-1
d_gene: TRBD1
v_gene: TRBV18
abundance: NA
CDR3nt: TGTGCCAGTCGACAGGGGATGAACACTGAAGCTTTCTTT
CDR3aa: CASRQGMNTEAFF

j_gene: TRBJ2-3
d_gene: NA
v_gene: TRBV6-5
abundance: NA
CDR3nt: TGTGCCAGCAGAACCACGCTGGGACTCACAGATACGCAGTATTTT
CDR3aa: CASRTTLGLTDTQYF

j_gene: TRBJ2-7
d_gene: NA
v_gene: TRBV11-2
abundance: NA
CDR3nt: TGTGCCAGCAGCTTAAGAGGACTCCGCGGAGTTGAGCAGTACTTC
CDR3aa: CASSLRGLRGVEQYF

j_gene: TRBJ1-2
d_gene: TRBD1
v_gene: TRBV24-1
abundance: NA
CDR3nt: TGTGCCACCAGTGACCCCGGCGACAGGGGCCCCTATGGCTACACCTTC
CDR3aa: CATSDPGDRGPYGYTF

j_gene: TRBJ2-7
d_gene: TRBD2
v_gene: TRBV4-3
abundance: few
CDR3nt: TGCGCCAGCAGCCAAGGCGGGGGCTCCTACGAGCAGTACTTC
CDR3aa: CASSQGGGSYEQYF

j_gene: TRBJ2-7
d_gene: TRBD1
v_gene: TRBV25-1
abundance: once
CDR3nt: TGTGCCAGCAGTGAGCCGGGACAGAGCTCCTACGAGCAGTACTTC
CDR3aa: CASSEPGQSSYEQYF